The present T cell receptor beta chain was sequenced within a study of patients and donors after allogeneic stem cell transplantation. TCRdb re-analysed the RT-PCR reads in MiXCR, keeping a single row per CDR3 protein. The table has some 960,000 distinct CDR3 sequences, roughly 18% seen once; the top ten hold roughly 6.4%. This clonotype came up many times. The CDR3 covers 14 residues. Between the trimmed V and J ends, which lost 8 bases and 0 bases, there was a span of 13 bases. CDR1 is SGHRS, CDR2 YFSETQ, per germline. This receptor was identified in a human donor who was either an allogeneic HSCT recipient or a stem cell or donor lymphocyte infusion donor (not recorded which). It is not recorded whose cells these are; they may come from a transplant donor. Source material: blood, either unsorted or a sorted T cell fraction (not recorded which). V is TRBV5-1 and J is TRBJ2-3, with D unclear. The CDR3 DNA is TGCGCCAGTAGCCCAGGAATTAGCACAGATACGCAGTATTTT. Protein: CASSPGISTDTQYF.